This T cell receptor beta chain was profiled in a study of control samples from healthy donors and cancer patients. The assay was immunoSEQ multiplex PCR, and TCRdb's table has in-frame clones only and misses some. The table lists about 150,000 clones, 80% to 95% of them singletons. Germline V CDR1 and CDR2: SGHRS, YFSETQ. The CDR3 length is 16 residues. With 2 bases clipped from V and 5 bases from J, the junction kept 9 bases outside the gene matches. The receptor was isolated from a man aged 18 to 29 in good health. Sequencing was done on a sample of blood. This chain links TRBV5-1 with TRBJ2-1; 8 nucleotides line up with TRBD2. The CDR3 spells CASSLSGSRSHNEQFF. The CDR3 region has the DNA TGCGCCAGCAGCTTAAGCGGGAGTCGGTCTCACAATGAGCAGTTCTTC.